This passage covers 5 T cell receptor beta chains from one sample sequenced in a study of blood T cells in healthy people across ages. PCR was performed a second time for about 6 to 11 cycles using a sample-barcoded 5' primer and a J-beta primer mix. TCRdb independently ran MiXCR on the 5' RACE reads; one entry per CDR3 protein. The table has about a million distinct CDR3 sequences, roughly 51% seen once. Input material: blood. These TCRs come from a woman aged 60 to 75 in good health.

V usage is TRBV7-4 and J usage is TRBJ2-7; D is ambiguous. The germline V gene has CDR1 SGHVT and CDR2 SQSDAQ. CDR3 length: 16 amino acids. Between the trimmed V and J ends, which lost 5 bases and 5 bases, there was a span of 22 bases. The CDR3 nucleotides read TGTGCCAGCAGCATCCCAGCTTGTACCCTGCAGGACGAGCAGTACTTC. Translation: CASSIPACTLQDEQYF.

The chain uses TRBV4-1 and TRBJ1-1; 7 bases fit TRBD1. V shed 3 bases and J 5 bases; nucleotides not matched to a gene: 12. Germline V gives CDR1 MGHRA, CDR2 YSYEKL. The length of the CDR3 is 16 residues. This chain's CDR3 is CASSHRATTGSTEAFF. CDR3 in DNA: TGCGCCAGCAGCCACAGAGCCACGACAGGGTCGACTGAAGCTTTCTTT.

This chain uses TRBV6-2 or TRBV6-3 with TRBJ2-7; 13 nucleotides line up with TRBD2. The V gene's germline CDR1 is MNHEY and CDR2 SVGEGT. Trimming removed 6 bases from V and 4 bases from J; junction bases left unmatched: 12. The CDR3 is 17 residues long. The CDR3 nucleotides read TGTGCCAGCAGAGCCCGGACTAGCGGGAGCTTGAGATACGAGCAGTACTTC. Protein sequence: CASRARTSGSLRYEQYF.

V is TRBV11-2 and J is TRBJ2-3, with D maybe TRBD2 (5 bases). The CDR3 totals 15 residues. Germline-derived CDR1 and CDR2 are SGHAT and FQNNGV. Trimming took off 5 bases at V and 4 bases at J, with 16 bases between the two ends. The DNA for the CDR3 is TGTGCCAGCAGCGTGAGCGCAGCGGATGCAGATACGCAGTATTTT. It codes for CASSVSAADADTQYF. The full variable domain, with the rest looked up from reference TRBV11-2 and TRBJ2-3, is EAGVAQSPRYKIIEKRQSVAFWCNPISGHATLYWYQQILGQGPKLLIQFQNNGVVDDSQLPKDRFSAERLKGVDSTLKIQPAKLEDSAVYLCASSVSAADADTQYFGPGTRLTVL.

V is TRBV18 and J is TRBJ2-5; 10 nucleotides align to TRBD2. The germline V gene has CDR1 KGHSH and CDR2 LQKENI. The length of the CDR3 is 15 residues. With V trimmed by 2 bases and J by 7 bases, 7 bases remained unmatched. CDR3 loop: CASSPEPSGSTTQYF. CDR3 coding DNA: TGTGCCAGCTCACCAGAGCCTAGCGGGAGTACGACCCAGTACTTC.